The 3 T cell receptor beta chains reported below all come from one sample, sequenced in a study of blood T cells in healthy people across ages. It was with a sample-barcoded 5' primer and a J-beta primer mix that a second PCR of roughly 7 to 12 cycles was run. MiXCR was run by TCRdb on the 5' RACE reads, yielding one entry per CDR3 protein. Of roughly 1,300,000 distinct CDR3 sequences listed, around 59% were seen once; the top ten hold roughly 6.3%. The material sequenced was blood. The receptors shown here come from a man between 18 and 35 years old in good health.

The chain joins TRBV20-1 to TRBJ2-1; 10 bases are a match to TRBD2. Germline CDR1 is DFQATT and CDR2 is SNEGSKA (reference sequence). V lost 0 bases and J lost 3; bases outside the gene matches: 8. This CDR3 is 17 amino acids long. CDR3 sequence: CSARDPSTSGLYNEQFF. The CDR3 DNA is TGCAGTGCTAGAGATCCCTCGACTAGCGGGCTCTACAATGAGCAGTTCTTC.

The chain recombines TRBV7-8 with TRBJ2-7, with D possibly called TRBD1 or TRBD2 (5 bases each). Germline V gene sequence: CDR1 SGHVS, CDR2 FQNEAQ. With 6 bases removed from V and 0 bases from J, the gap between germline ends came to 15 bases. This CDR3 comprises 15 residues. CDR3 in DNA: TGTGCCAGCAGTCCAACTAGGGGAGCCTCCTACGAGCAGTACTTC. It encodes CASSPTRGASYEQYF.

The J gene is TRBJ2-7, the V gene TRBV5-1; D may be TRBD1 or TRBD2 (6 bases each). The J call may be in error: the DNA end matches TRBJ2-4 better. The CDR3 is 16 residues long. The germline gives CDR1 SGHRS, CDR2 YFSETQ. CDR3 sequence reads: CASSLDGGPAKNIQYF. CDR3 DNA: TGCGCCAGCAGCTTGGATGGGGGGCCAGCCAAAAACATTCAGTACTTC.